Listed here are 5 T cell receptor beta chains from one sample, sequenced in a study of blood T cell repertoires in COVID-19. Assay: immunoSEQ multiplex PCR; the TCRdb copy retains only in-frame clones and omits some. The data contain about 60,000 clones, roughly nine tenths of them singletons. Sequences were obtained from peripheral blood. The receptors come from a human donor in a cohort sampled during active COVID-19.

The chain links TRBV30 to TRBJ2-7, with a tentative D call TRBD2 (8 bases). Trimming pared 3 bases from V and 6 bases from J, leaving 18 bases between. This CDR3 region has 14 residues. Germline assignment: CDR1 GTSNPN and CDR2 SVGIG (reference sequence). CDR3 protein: CAWSPGGGLSEQYF. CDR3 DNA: TGTGCCTGGAGCCCGGGAGGGGGCCTTTCCGAGCAGTACTTC.

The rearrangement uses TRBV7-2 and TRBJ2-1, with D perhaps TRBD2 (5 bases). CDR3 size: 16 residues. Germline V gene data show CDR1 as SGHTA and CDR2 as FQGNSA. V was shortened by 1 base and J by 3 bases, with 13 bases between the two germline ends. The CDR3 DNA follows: TGTGCCAGCAGCTTAGTGGCTAGCCGAGACTACAATGAGCAGTTCTTC. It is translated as CASSLVASRDYNEQFF.

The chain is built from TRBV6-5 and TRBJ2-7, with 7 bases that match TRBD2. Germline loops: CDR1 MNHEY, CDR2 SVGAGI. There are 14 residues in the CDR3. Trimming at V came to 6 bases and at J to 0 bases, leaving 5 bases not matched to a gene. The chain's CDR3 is CASRVSGNSYEQYF. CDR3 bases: TGTGCCAGCAGGGTGAGCGGGAACTCCTACGAGCAGTACTTC.

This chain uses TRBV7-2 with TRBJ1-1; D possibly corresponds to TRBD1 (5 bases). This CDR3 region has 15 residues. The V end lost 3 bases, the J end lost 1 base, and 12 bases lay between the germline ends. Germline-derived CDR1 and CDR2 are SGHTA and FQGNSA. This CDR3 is CASSFGPGRNTEAFF. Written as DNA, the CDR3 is TGTGCCAGCAGCTTTGGGCCAGGGCGGAACACTGAAGCTTTCTTT.

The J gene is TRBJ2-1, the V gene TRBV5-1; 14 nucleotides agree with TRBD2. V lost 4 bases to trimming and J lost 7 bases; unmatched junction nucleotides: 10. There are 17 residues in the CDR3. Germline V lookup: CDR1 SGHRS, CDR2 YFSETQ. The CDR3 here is CASSPSGTSGSRNEQFF. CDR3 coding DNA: TGCGCCAGCAGCCCGTCTGGGACTAGCGGGAGCAGGAATGAGCAGTTCTTC.